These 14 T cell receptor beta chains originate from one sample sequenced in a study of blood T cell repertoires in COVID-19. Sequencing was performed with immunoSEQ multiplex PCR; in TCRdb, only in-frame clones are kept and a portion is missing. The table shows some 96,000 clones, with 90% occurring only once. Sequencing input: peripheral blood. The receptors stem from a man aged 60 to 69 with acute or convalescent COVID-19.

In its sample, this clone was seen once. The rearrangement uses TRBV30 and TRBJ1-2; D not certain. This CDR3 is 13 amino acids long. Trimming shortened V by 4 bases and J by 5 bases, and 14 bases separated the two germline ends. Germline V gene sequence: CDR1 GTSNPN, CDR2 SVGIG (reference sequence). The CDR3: CAWTRAGGYGYTF. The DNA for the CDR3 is TGTGCCTGGACCCGTGCGGGAGGGTATGGCTACACCTTC. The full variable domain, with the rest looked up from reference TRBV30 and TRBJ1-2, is SQTIHQWPATLVQPVGSPLSLECTVEGTSNPNLYWYRQAAGRGLQLLFYSVGIGQISSEVPQNLSASRPQDRQFILSSKKLLLSDSGFYLCAWTRAGGYGYTFGSGTRLTVV.

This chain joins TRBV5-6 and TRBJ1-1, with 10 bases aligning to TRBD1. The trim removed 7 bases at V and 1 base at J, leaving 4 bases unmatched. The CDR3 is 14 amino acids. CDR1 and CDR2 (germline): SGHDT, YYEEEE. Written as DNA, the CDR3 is TGTGCCAGCTGCCGGGACAGGGGGAACACTGAAGCTTTCTTT. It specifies CASCRDRGNTEAFF.

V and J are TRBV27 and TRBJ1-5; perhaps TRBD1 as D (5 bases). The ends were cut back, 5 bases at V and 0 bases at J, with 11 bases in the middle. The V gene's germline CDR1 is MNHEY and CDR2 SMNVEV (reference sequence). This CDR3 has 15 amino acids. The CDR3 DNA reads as TGTGCCAGCAGTCTGGGGGGATATAGCAATCAGCCCCAGCATTTT. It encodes CASSLGGYSNQPQHF.

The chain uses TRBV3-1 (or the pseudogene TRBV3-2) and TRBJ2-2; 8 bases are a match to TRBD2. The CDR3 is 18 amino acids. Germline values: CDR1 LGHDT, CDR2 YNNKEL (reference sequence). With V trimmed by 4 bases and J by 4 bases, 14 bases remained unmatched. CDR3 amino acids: CASSPRPYSGVGTGELFF. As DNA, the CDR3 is TGTGCCAGCAGCCCTCGCCCATATAGCGGGGTTGGCACCGGGGAGCTGTTTTTT.

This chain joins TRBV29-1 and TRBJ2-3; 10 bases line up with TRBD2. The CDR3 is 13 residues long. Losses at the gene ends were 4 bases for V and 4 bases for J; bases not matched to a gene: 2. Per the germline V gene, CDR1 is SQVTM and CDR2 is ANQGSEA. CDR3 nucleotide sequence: TGCAGCGTTGGGACTAGCGGTGCAGATACGCAGTATTTT. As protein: CSVGTSGADTQYF.

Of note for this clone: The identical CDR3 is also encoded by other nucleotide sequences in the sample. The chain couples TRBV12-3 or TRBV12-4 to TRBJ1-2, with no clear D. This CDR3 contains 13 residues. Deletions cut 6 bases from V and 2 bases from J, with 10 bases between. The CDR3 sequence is CASSRGGNYGYTF. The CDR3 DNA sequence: TGTGCCAGCAGCCGGGGAGGGAACTATGGCTACACCTTC.

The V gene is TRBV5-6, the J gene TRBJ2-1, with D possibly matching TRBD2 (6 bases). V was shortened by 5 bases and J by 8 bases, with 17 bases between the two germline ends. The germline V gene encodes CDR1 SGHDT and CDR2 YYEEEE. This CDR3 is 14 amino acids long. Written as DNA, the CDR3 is TGTGCCAGCAGACGGAGGGCGGCAGTGGATGAGCAGTTCTTC. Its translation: CASRRRAAVDEQFF. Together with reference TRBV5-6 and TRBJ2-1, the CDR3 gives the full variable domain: DAGVTQSPTHLIKTRGQQVTLRCSPKSGHDTVSWYQQALGQGPQFIFQYYEEEERQRGNFPDRFSGHQFPNYSSELNVNALLLGDSALYLCASRRRAAVDEQFFGPGTRLTVL.

This chain's CDR3 is CASSWTGANYGYTF. CDR3 coding DNA: TGTGCCAGTAGTTGGACAGGAGCTAACTATGGCTACACCTTC. V and J are TRBV19 and TRBJ1-2; 7 bases map to TRBD1. The V and J ends lost 5 bases and 0 bases, in that order; junction bases with no gene match: 3. The length of the CDR3 is 14 residues. CDR1 is LNHDA, CDR2 SQIVND, per germline (reference sequence).

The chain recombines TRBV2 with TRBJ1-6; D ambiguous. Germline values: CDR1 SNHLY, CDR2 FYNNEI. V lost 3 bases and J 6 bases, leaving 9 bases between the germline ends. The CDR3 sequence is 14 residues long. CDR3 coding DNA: TGTGCCAGCAGTGATACCGGGGTTAATTCACCCCTCCACTTT. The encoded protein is CASSDTGVNSPLHF.

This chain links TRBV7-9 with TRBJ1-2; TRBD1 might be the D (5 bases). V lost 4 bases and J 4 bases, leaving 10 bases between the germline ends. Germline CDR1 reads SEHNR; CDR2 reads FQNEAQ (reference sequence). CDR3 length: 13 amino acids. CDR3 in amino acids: CASSSDSRYGYTF. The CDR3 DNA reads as TGTGCCAGCAGCTCCGACAGTCGCTATGGCTACACCTTC.

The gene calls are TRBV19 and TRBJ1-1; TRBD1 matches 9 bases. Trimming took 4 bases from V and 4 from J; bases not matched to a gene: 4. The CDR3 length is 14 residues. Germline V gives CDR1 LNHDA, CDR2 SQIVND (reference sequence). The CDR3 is CASSRDRVGTEAFF. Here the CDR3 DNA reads TGTGCCAGTAGTAGGGACAGGGTGGGCACTGAAGCTTTCTTT.

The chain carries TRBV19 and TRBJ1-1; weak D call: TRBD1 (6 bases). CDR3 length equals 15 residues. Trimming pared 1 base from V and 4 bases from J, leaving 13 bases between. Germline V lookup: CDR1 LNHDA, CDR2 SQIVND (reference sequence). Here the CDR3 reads CASSIGLGQITEAFF. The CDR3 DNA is TGTGCCAGTAGTATAGGCCTCGGACAGATCACTGAAGCTTTCTTT.

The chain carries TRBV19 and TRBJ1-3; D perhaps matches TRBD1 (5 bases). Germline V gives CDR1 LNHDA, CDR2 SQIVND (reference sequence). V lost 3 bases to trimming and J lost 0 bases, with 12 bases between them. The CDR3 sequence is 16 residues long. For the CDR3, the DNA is TGTGCCAGTAGTATTGCGGGGGGAGCCTCTGGAAACACCATATATTTT. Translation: CASSIAGGASGNTIYF.

The CDR3 DNA sequence: TGTGCCAGCAGTTACACCGCACAACGGACAGGGAATGAAAAACTGTTTTTT. This translates into CASSYTAQRTGNEKLFF. The V and J genes are TRBV6-2 or TRBV6-3 and TRBJ1-4; 8 bases line up with TRBD1. The germline V gene has CDR1 MNHEY and CDR2 SVGEGT. V gave up 2 bases and J gave up 5 bases; unmatched junction bases: 10. CDR3 length: 17 residues.